This T cell receptor beta chain was identified during a study of blood T cell repertoires in COVID-19. Study overall: Sites in the United States, Italy and Spain provided acute and convalescent COVID-19 samples. Sources were T cells, B-cell-depleted T cells, or PBMCs; the material itself was cDNA or gDNA.

In the source study's methods: Counts of nucleated cells, estimated from reference gene primer amplification, were obtained. Profiled with immunoSEQ multiplex PCR; TCRdb holds only in-frame clones, not every one. Clone size and the V and J calls come from that table; the DNA yielded D and trimming. Among around 320,000 clones, 88% were seen once, and the ten largest hold over 6%. With 3 bases removed from V and 8 bases from J, the gap between germline ends came to 13 bases. The CDR3 spans 12 residues. Germline lookup yields CDR1 GTSNPN and CDR2 SVGIG (reference sequence). The sequence derives from a woman in her twenties or thirties who had recovered from COVID-19. V usage is TRBV30 and J usage is TRBJ1-1; D is possibly TRBD1 (6 bases). Sequencing used peripheral blood. CDR3 nucleotides: TGTGCCTGGAGCCCCCGGACAGCCGAAGCTTTCTTT. Its protein product is CAWSPRTAEAFF.